The clone carrying this T cell receptor (beta chain) has just one count. Its specificity is not known. V was trimmed by 5 bases and J by 7 bases, leaving 12 bases between them. CDR1 MDHEN and CDR2 SYDVKM come from the germline V gene. The CDR3 consists of 13 residues. These data come from a study of CD8 T cells in Susac syndrome. Study-level findings and limits: Susac syndrome CD4+ T cell repertoires showed no clonal expansion.

Random-hexamer reverse transcription was applied to roughly 0.5 to 1 ug RNA. TCRdb re-derived calls from the immunoSEQ multiplex PCR reads in MiXCR, one entry per CDR3 protein. The sample lists hundreds of thousands of distinct CDR3 sequences; less than 95% were seen once. This TCR was sampled from a human donor with Susac syndrome. The sequenced sample was CD4+ T cells from PBMCs. The chain has TRBV28 and TRBJ1-5; D is undetermined. CDR3 amino acids: CASSPIHRQPQHF. Here the CDR3 DNA reads TGTGCCAGCAGTCCTATACATCGACAGCCCCAGCATTTT.